The 18 T cell receptor beta chains below were found in one sample sequenced in a study of shared T cell receptors in the human thymus. Sequenced by immunoSEQ multiplex PCR; TCRdb stores in-frame clones only, minus some. This table has 720,000 or so clones, 70% to 90% appearing once. Another study also made use of these data, one on human thymus T cells.

Sequenced input: thymocytes. These receptors were taken from a girl less than two years old with a congenital heart defect.

The chain combines TRBV6-1 with TRBJ1-3, with TRBD1 matching 9 bases. CDR1 and CDR2 from the germline V gene are MNHNS and SASEGT. V gave up 2 bases and J gave up 4 bases; unmatched junction bases: 9. There are 17 residues in the CDR3. The CDR3 protein is CASSEKGQGPGGNTIYF. CDR3 nucleotide sequence: TGTGCCAGCAGTGAAAAGGGACAGGGACCTGGAGGAAACACCATATATTTT.

The sample holds a few counts of this clone. The chain combines TRBV5-1 with TRBJ2-1, with 12 bases fitting TRBD2. CDR3 length: 24 residues. Germline V lookup: CDR1 SGHRS, CDR2 YFSETQ. Unmatched junction bases numbered 26, after V lost 4 bases and J lost 0 bases. CDR3 region: CASSPEVRQTLAGGAISSYNEQFF. CDR3 in DNA: TGCGCCAGCAGCCCGGAGGTCAGGCAGACACTAGCGGGGGGCGCCATAAGCTCCTACAATGAGCAGTTCTTC.

V and J are TRBV29-1 and TRBJ1-1, with TRBD1 matching 7 bases. This CDR3 region has 16 residues. Germline V lookup: CDR1 SQVTM, CDR2 ANQGSEA. The junction had 11 bases not matched to a gene; V was cut back by 4 bases and J by 0 bases. Here the CDR3 reads CSVASRDRRVNTEAFF. As DNA, the CDR3 is TGCAGCGTTGCTAGCCGGGACAGAAGGGTGAACACTGAAGCTTTCTTT.

The rearrangement joins TRBV10-3 to TRBJ1-4, with D maybe TRBD1 (6 bases). V gave up 8 bases and J gave up 5 bases, with 18 bases separating them. CDR1 and CDR2 from the germline V gene are ENHRY and SYGVKD. The CDR3 runs 15 residues. CDR3 in amino acids: CAIPKAAGANEKLFF. CDR3 nucleotides: TGTGCCATCCCCAAGGCGGCAGGGGCCAATGAAAAACTGTTTTTT.

The genes are TRBV5-1 and TRBJ1-6; 8 bases agree with TRBD1. CDR3 length: 17 residues. Germline CDR1 is SGHRS and CDR2 is YFSETQ. Unmatched junction bases numbered 2, after V lost 0 bases and J lost 0 bases. This CDR3 reads CASSLGQGSSYNSPLHF. The CDR3 DNA is TGCGCCAGCAGCTTGGGACAGGGGAGCTCCTATAATTCACCCCTCCACTTT.

The chain combines TRBV28 with TRBJ1-2; maybe TRBD1 (6 bases). V was cut by 4 bases and J by 4 bases, with 19 bases left in between. This CDR3 region has 16 residues. Germline V gene sequence: CDR1 MDHEN, CDR2 SYDVKM. The CDR3 nucleotides read TGTGCCAGCAGTTCGCTAAGACGGGGCAGGGGCTATGGCTACACCTTC. As protein: CASSSLRRGRGYGYTF.

In its sample, this clone was seen a few times. J is TRBJ2-7 and V is TRBV4-2; TRBD1 matches at 8 bases. The V gene end was trimmed by 0 bases and the J gene end by 0 bases; junction bases not matched to a gene: 7. This CDR3 is built from 17 residues. Germline V gives CDR1 LGHNA, CDR2 YNFKEQ. CDR3 sequence reads: CASSQEGTGVLSYEQYF. The DNA for the CDR3 is TGTGCCAGCAGCCAAGAGGGGACAGGTGTTCTCTCCTACGAGCAGTACTTC.

This clone was picked up a small number of times. The chain couples TRBV28 to TRBJ1-6; 10 bases match TRBD1. This CDR3 comprises 20 residues. Germline loops: CDR1 MDHEN, CDR2 SYDVKM. The V and J ends lost 2 bases and 0 bases, in that order; junction bases with no gene match: 10. This CDR3 is CASSLPPTGGVNSYNSPLHF. The CDR3 nucleotides are TGTGCCAGCAGTTTACCCCCGACAGGGGGCGTAAACTCCTATAATTCACCCCTCCACTTT. Full variable domain (missing parts from reference TRBV28 and TRBJ1-6): DVKVTQSSRYLVKRTGEKVFLECVQDMDHENMFWYRQDPGLGLRLIYFSYDVKMKEKGDIPEGYSVSREKKERFSLILESASTNQTSMYLCASSLPPTGGVNSYNSPLHFGNGTRLTVT.

V usage is TRBV18 and J usage is TRBJ1-1, with D possibly TRBD1 on 5 matching bases. V was cut by 0 bases and J by 5 bases, with 19 bases left in between. The germline gives CDR1 KGHSH, CDR2 LQKENI. The CDR3 has 17 residues. For the CDR3, the DNA is TGTGCCAGCTCACCACCGTACAGGTCGGGGGGATGGACTGAAGCTTTCTTT. This codes for CASSPPYRSGGWTEAFF. Supplemented by reference TRBV18 and TRBJ1-1, the full variable domain reads NAGVMQNPRHLVRRRGQEARLRCSPMKGHSHVYWYRQLPEEGLKFMVYLQKENIIDESGMPKERFSAEFPKEGPSILRIQQVVRGDSAAYFCASSPPYRSGGWTEAFFGQGTRLTVV.

The gene calls are TRBV18 and TRBJ1-4, with 10 bases identical to TRBD1. V trimming: 3 bases; J trimming: 10 bases; junction bases outside the gene matches: 17. The germline gives CDR1 KGHSH, CDR2 LQKENI. This CDR3 is built from 18 residues. This CDR3 is CASSPDGTGVHPQGKLFF. DNA for the CDR3: TGTGCCAGCTCACCCGATGGGACAGGGGTCCACCCGCAGGGAAAACTGTTTTTT. The variable domain in full, with the rest retrieved from reference TRBV18 and TRBJ1-4, is NAGVMQNPRHLVRRRGQEARLRCSPMKGHSHVYWYRQLPEEGLKFMVYLQKENIIDESGMPKERFSAEFPKEGPSILRIQQVVRGDSAAYFCASSPDGTGVHPQGKLFFGSGTQLSVL.

The chain links TRBV7-2 to TRBJ1-1; D gene uncertain. This CDR3 is 13 amino acids long. Trimming left V 6 bases short and J 1 base short, with 9 bases between. CDR1 and CDR2 from the germline V gene are SGHTA and FQGNSA. Here the CDR3 reads CASSYTTNTEAFF. The CDR3 DNA sequence: TGTGCCAGCAGTTACACAACGAACACTGAAGCTTTCTTT.

The chain uses TRBV11-2 and TRBJ2-1; 7 nucleotides align to TRBD1. The ends lost 1 base at V and 5 bases at J; junction bases unmatched: 11. This CDR3 spans 17 amino acids. The germline gives CDR1 SGHAT, CDR2 FQNNGV. CDR3 in DNA: TGTGCCAGCAGCTTAGCCTCCAGGGACAGTAAGGACAATGAGCAGTTCTTC. This gives the protein CASSLASRDSKDNEQFF.

The chain is built from TRBV20-1 and TRBJ2-1; TRBD2 aligns across 7 bases. Germline CDR1 and CDR2: DFQATT and SNEGSKA (reference sequence). V lost 6 bases, J lost 14 bases, and 10 bases stayed unmatched. This CDR3 has 11 residues. The DNA of the CDR3 is TGCAGTGCCAGTAGGGACTATAGGAAGTTCTTC. It specifies CSASRDYRKFF.

This chain joins TRBV18 and TRBJ1-6; a weak D match, TRBD1 (5 bases). Germline CDR1 KGHSH, CDR2 LQKENI. CDR3 size: 12 residues. The V and J ends lost 6 bases and 10 bases respectively, with 10 bases between them. CDR3 DNA sequence: TGTGCCAGCTCCGGGGGGTACTCACCCCTCCACTTT. Translating gives CASSGGYSPLHF.

This clone was seen more than once but under ten times. The rearrangement joins TRBV5-1 to TRBJ2-7, with 10 bases lining up with TRBD2. The germline gives CDR1 SGHRS, CDR2 YFSETQ. The V and J ends lost 0 bases and 6 bases, in that order; junction bases with no gene match: 12. The CDR3 extends over 17 amino acids. The CDR3 nucleotides are TGCGCCAGCAGCTTGGTTCCTAGCGGGGGCCAATTTGGCGAGCAGTACTTC. Residues: CASSLVPSGGQFGEQYF. The full variable domain, its missing parts supplied by reference TRBV5-1 and TRBJ2-7, is KAGVTQTPRYLIKTRGQQVTLSCSPISGHRSVSWYQQTPGQGLQFLFEYFSETQRNKGNFPGRFSGRQFSNSRSEMNVSTLELGDSALYLCASSLVPSGGQFGEQYFGPGTRLTVT.

The chain uses TRBV28 and TRBJ1-2; 8 nucleotides agree with TRBD1. This CDR3 is 17 amino acids long. Per germline, CDR1 MDHEN and CDR2 SYDVKM. V was pared by 5 bases and J by 5 bases, with 16 bases of the junction left unmatched. The CDR3 sequence is CASSLGQGGGPGYGYTF. The CDR3 DNA reads as TGTGCCAGCAGTCTAGGACAGGGTGGGGGGCCCGGGTATGGCTACACCTTC.

The table lists this clone with a few counts. The gene calls are TRBV27 and TRBJ1-2; D possibly corresponds to TRBD1 (5 bases). The germline V gene encodes CDR1 MNHEY and CDR2 SMNVEV (reference sequence). The V gene lost 7 bases and the J gene lost 5 bases, with 17 bases spanning the gap. CDR3 size: 14 residues. The CDR3 nucleotides are TGTGCCAGCAACCCTTCGGGCGGGGGGTATGGCTACACCTTC. As protein: CASNPSGGGYGYTF.

On this clone itself: The junction shows a germline mismatch at one end, possibly a read error. The chain links TRBV5-4 to TRBJ2-3; tentative D call: TRBD1 (5 bases). Germline values: CDR1 SGHNT, CDR2 YYREEE (reference sequence). The CDR3 contains 15 residues. The CDR3 loop reads CVSSSRVSGTDTQYF. CDR3 DNA: TGTGTCAGCAGCTCCAGGGTTTCCGGCACAGATACGCAGTATTTT.